A selection of T cell receptor beta chains follows, all from one sample in a study of T cells after posttransplantation cyclophosphamide. TCRdb's table, derived via immunoSEQ multiplex PCR, lists solely in-frame clones and lacks some. The data contain roughly 7,200 clones, more than 95% of them singletons. Input material: naive CD8+ T cells sorted from PBMCs. These receptors came from a woman under 40 in good health and a related stem cell transplant donor. CDR3s include the opening cysteine and the closing phenylalanine or tryptophan. The D gene is left open where the match is weak. The listing skips clone size in some rows; elsewhere it reads once, few, many or a size class.

TRBV29-1	TRBJ2-1	.	TRBD2	18	TGCAGCGTTGGGGGGACTAGCGGGGGCCAAATCTCCTACAATGAGCAGTTCTTC	CSVGGTSGGQISYNEQFF
TRBV5-6	TRBJ2-1	.	TRBD1	15	TGTGCCAGCAGCTTTGGACAGGGGGCGACTAATGAGCAGTTCTTC	CASSFGQGATNEQFF
TRBV6-5	TRBJ1-2	.	.	14	TGTGCCAGCAGTTACTCCCCCAGGGTTGGTGGCTACACCTTC	CASSYSPRVGGYTF
TRBV7-2	TRBJ2-5	.	.	13	TGTGCCAGCAGCTCGGACTATCAAGAGACCCAGTACTTC	CASSSDYQETQYF
TRBV11-3	TRBJ1-1	.	.	14	TGTGCCAGCAGCTCACCAGGGAAGCCGATAGAAGCTTTCTTT	CASSSPGKPIEAFF
TRBV27	TRBJ1-6	.	.	15	TGTGCCAGCAGTTGGAGTCGACTAGGGAATTCACCCCTCCACTTT	CASSWSRLGNSPLHF
TRBV29-1	TRBJ2-1	.	.	14	TGCAGCGTGCACGGGGAATTCACCTACAATGAGCAGTTCTTC	CSVHGEFTYNEQFF
TRBV15	TRBJ2-1	.	TRBD1	15	TGTGCCACCAGCTGGGACAGGACTAACTACAATGAGCAGTTCTTC	CATSWDRTNYNEQFF
TRBV25-1	TRBJ2-2	.	.	12	TGTGCCAGCAGTGGTAGTTCCGGGGAGCTGTTTTTT	CASSGSSGELFF
TRBV27	TRBJ2-2	.	.	13	TGTGCCAGCACCACAGGTTCCGCCGGGGAGCTGTTTTTT	CASTTGSAGELFF
TRBV7-6	TRBJ1-5	.	TRBD1	15	TGTGCCAGCAGCTTAGGGGGGACAGGGTTTGAACCCCAGCATTTT	CASSLGGTGFEPQHF
TRBV19	TRBJ1-2	.	TRBD1	15	TGTGCCAGTAGTATCGGACAGGGCCGGAACTATGGCTACACCTTC	CASSIGQGRNYGYTF
TRBV5-4	TRBJ1-1	.	.	10	TGTGCCAGCAGCGCACCTAGGGCTTTCTTT	CASSAPRAFF
TRBV19	TRBJ2-7	.	.	14	TGTGCCAGTAGTCCCCGGACAGCCGTCCACGAGCAGTACTTC	CASSPRTAVHEQYF
TRBV27	TRBJ1-5	.	.	14	TGTGCCAGCAGACGCACCGGTAGCAATCAGCCCCAGCATTTT	CASRRTGSNQPQHF
TRBV4-1	TRBJ2-6	.	TRBD1	16	TGCGCCAGCAGCCAACGCAGGGGGTCTGGGGCCAACGTCCTGACTTTC	CASSQRRGSGANVLTF
TRBV28	TRBJ1-6	.	.	14	TGTGCCAGCAGTTACAGGGTGCCTAATTCACCCCTCCACTTT	CASSYRVPNSPLHF
TRBV5-5	TRBJ1-1	.	TRBD1	14	TGTGCCAGCAGCTCCGGGACAGGGAAACTCGGTGCTTTCTTT	CASSSGTGKLGAFF
TRBV25-1	TRBJ2-5	.	TRBD2	17	TGTGCCAGCAGTGACCCCGTAGCGGGGGGGGACCAAGAGACCCAGTACTTC	CASSDPVAGGDQETQYF
TRBV18	TRBJ1-5	.	TRBD1	17	TGTGCCAGCTCACAATACGGGACAGTCTATAGCAATCAGCCCCAGCATTTT	CASSQYGTVYSNQPQHF
TRBV9	TRBJ1-2	.	TRBD1	14	TGTGCCAGCAGCATCCGAGGGGGCGGGTATGGCTACACCTTC	CASSIRGGGYGYTF
TRBV27	TRBJ1-2	.	.	13	TGTGCTACATCGGGTTTTGGTGACTATGGCTACACCTTC	CATSGFGDYGYTF
TRBV13	TRBJ2-1	.	TRBD1	13	TGTGCCAGCAGCTTGACAGGGGAAATTGAGCAGTTCTTC	CASSLTGEIEQFF
TRBV19	TRBJ1-2	.	.	13	TGTGCCAGTGGGGACTCTTTCCCATATGGCTACACCTTC	CASGDSFPYGYTF
TRBV5-6	TRBJ2-5	once	.	14	TGTGCCAGCAGCAAGGGTACAGGGATGGAGACCCAGTACTTC	CASSKGTGMETQYF
TRBV6-5	TRBJ1-6	.	TRBD1	15	TGTGCCAGCAGTTATGGACAGGGCGGGAATTCACCCCTCCACTTT	CASSYGQGGNSPLHF
TRBV4-1	TRBJ1-6	.	TRBD1	15	TGCGCCAGCAGCCAAACCGGACAGGGCAATTCACCCCTCCACTTT	CASSQTGQGNSPLHF
TRBV15	TRBJ1-5	.	.	14	TGTGCCACCAGCAGAGACGGTGACGGGCAGCCCCAGCATTTT	CATSRDGDGQPQHF
TRBV6-5	TRBJ2-3	.	.	13	TGTGCCAGCAGCCCTCTTCTTACAGATACGCAGTATTTT	CASSPLLTDTQYF
TRBV9	TRBJ2-3	.	.	13	TGTGCCAGCAGCGTAGACGGGGCAGATACGCAGTATTTT	CASSVDGADTQYF
TRBV2	TRBJ1-1	.	.	15	TGTGCCAGCAGTGAAGGGACAGTCATGAACACTGAAGCTTTCTTT	CASSEGTVMNTEAFF
TRBV4-2	TRBJ1-2	.	TRBD1	19	TGTGCCAGCAGCCAGGGCCTGTTCGGACAGGGGAAAGATAACTATGGCTACACCTTC	CASSQGLFGQGKDNYGYTF